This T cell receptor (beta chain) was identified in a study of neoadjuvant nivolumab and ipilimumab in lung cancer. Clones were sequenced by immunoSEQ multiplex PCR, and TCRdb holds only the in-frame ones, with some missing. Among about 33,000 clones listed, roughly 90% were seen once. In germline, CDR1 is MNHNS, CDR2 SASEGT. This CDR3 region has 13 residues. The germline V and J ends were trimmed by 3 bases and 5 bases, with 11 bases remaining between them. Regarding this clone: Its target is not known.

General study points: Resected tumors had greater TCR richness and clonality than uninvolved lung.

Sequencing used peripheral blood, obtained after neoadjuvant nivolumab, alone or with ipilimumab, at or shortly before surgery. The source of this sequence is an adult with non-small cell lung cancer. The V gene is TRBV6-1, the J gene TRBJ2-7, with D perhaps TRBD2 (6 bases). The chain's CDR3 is CASSETSYNEQYF. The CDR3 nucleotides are TGTGCCAGCAGTGAGACTAGTTATAACGAGCAGTACTTC.